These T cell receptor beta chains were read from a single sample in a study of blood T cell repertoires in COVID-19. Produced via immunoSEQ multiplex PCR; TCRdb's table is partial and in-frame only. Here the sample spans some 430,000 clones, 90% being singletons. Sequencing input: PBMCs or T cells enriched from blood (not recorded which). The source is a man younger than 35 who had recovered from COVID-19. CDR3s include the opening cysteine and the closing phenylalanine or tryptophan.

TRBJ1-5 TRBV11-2 CASSLYLGNQPQHF
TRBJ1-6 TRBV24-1 CATSFEVDYSPLHF
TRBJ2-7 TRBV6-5 CASSYGPGEPPYEQYF
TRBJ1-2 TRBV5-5 CASSLASGGLHYGYTF
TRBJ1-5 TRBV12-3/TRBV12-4 CASRSGGQPQHF
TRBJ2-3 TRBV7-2 CASSLYSERTDTQYF
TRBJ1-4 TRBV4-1 CASSHGARVDEKLFF
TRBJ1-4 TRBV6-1 CASSESGAAGYEKLFF
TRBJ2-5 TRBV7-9 CASSLASASGGQETQYF
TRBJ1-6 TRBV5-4 CASSLDRPSYNSPLHF
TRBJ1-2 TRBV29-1 CSVESGTGFSGYTF
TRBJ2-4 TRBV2 CASSGQGTKNIQYF
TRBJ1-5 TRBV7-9 CASSKGDGGLSNQPQHF
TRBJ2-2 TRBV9 CASKEGANTGELFF
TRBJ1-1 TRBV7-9 CASSLEGGGEAFF
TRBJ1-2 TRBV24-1 CATTGYEGQGVYGYTF
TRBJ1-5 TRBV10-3 CATKRESNQPQHF
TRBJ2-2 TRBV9 CASSVGSAGRRELFF
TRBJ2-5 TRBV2 CASSRDLQETQYF
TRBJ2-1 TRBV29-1 CSADRDSYNEQFF